Below are 22 T cell receptor beta chains sequenced from a single sample in a study of beta chain features in type 1 diabetes. Reverse transcribing all isolated RNA meant expressed TCRB transcripts were sequenced. Method: immunoSEQ multiplex PCR; TCRdb's copy keeps in-frame clones and lacks some. The table shows 200,000 to 250,000 clones, with about a tenth occurring only once. The sample taken for sequencing was central memory CD4+ T cells from blood. These receptors were collected from a young man in good health.

There are many counts of this clone. The chain joins TRBV7-9 to TRBJ2-7; D may be TRBD2 (6 bases). Trimming pared 4 bases from V and 5 bases from J, leaving 15 bases between. The CDR3 consists of 14 residues. CDR1 and CDR2 from the germline V gene are SEHNR and FQNEAQ (reference sequence). The CDR3, as DNA: TGTGCCAGCAGCTCCGAGGGACTTCGTCACGAGCAGTACTTC. Translation: CASSSEGLRHEQYF.

The rearrangement links TRBV15 to TRBJ2-1; TRBD2 agrees at 8 bases. There are 16 residues in the CDR3. Germline-derived CDR1 and CDR2 are LNHNV and YYDKDF (reference sequence). Trimming at V came to 4 bases and at J to 3 bases, leaving 8 bases not matched to a gene. In nucleotides, the CDR3 is TGTGCCACCAGCAATGAGCTAGCGGGCCTCTACAATGAGCAGTTCTTC. It is translated as CATSNELAGLYNEQFF. Variable domain in full (rest from reference TRBV15 and TRBJ2-1): DAMVIQNPRYQVTQFGKPVTLSCSQTLNHNVMYWYQQKSSQAPKLLFHYYDKDFNNEADTPDNFQSRRPNTSFCFLDIRSPGLGDTAMYLCATSNELAGLYNEQFFGPGTRLTVL.

This clone has a count of ten or more. The rearrangement links TRBV7-2 to TRBJ2-7; 11 bases are shared with TRBD2. Germline V lookup: CDR1 SGHTA, CDR2 FQGNSA. The CDR3 runs 16 residues. Germline trimming cut 1 base from V and 5 bases from J; bases unmatched to any gene: 7. CDR3 sequence (DNA): TGTGCCAGCAGCTTAGTTACACTAGCGGGAGCCCACGAGCAGTACTTC. Its translation: CASSLVTLAGAHEQYF.

This chain joins TRBV29-1 and TRBJ2-3, with D perhaps matching TRBD1 or TRBD2 (5 bases each). The germline CDR1 and CDR2 sequences are SQVTM and ANQGSEA. CDR3 size: 12 residues. Trimming pared 8 bases from V and 5 bases from J, leaving 14 bases between. The CDR3 bases are TGCAGCTTTGGGGACGACCGAGATACGCAGTATTTT. Translation gives CSFGDDRDTQYF.

The chain carries TRBV4-2 and TRBJ1-4; D not resolved. Trimming removed 0 bases from V and 4 bases from J, with 9 bases in between. CDR1 and CDR2 (germline): LGHNA, YNFKEQ. The CDR3 contains 15 residues. The CDR3: CASSQDWQVNEKLFF. The CDR3 nucleotides are TGTGCCAGCAGCCAAGATTGGCAGGTTAATGAAAAACTGTTTTTT.

The rearrangement joins TRBV4-3 to TRBJ1-2; weak D call: TRBD1 (5 bases). The V end lost 0 bases, the J end lost 4 bases, and 9 bases lay between the germline ends. This CDR3 comprises 14 residues. Germline V lookup: CDR1 LGHNA, CDR2 YSLEER. CDR3 nucleotide sequence: TGCGCCAGCAGCCAAGATGACAGCTTCTATGGCTACACCTTC. Its protein is CASSQDDSFYGYTF.

With respect to this clone: Other nucleotide sequences in the sample specify the same CDR3. The rearrangement uses TRBV7-2 and TRBJ2-1; a weak D match, TRBD1 (6 bases). Germline CDR1 reads SGHTA; CDR2 reads FQGNSA. The V and J ends lost 3 bases and 7 bases respectively, with 10 bases between them. The CDR3 runs to 13 residues. The CDR3 is CASSFGQGNEQFF. The DNA of the CDR3 is TGTGCCAGCAGCTTCGGTCAGGGGAATGAGCAGTTCTTC.

This clone was observed at least ten times. This chain links TRBV28 with TRBJ2-1; tentative D call: TRBD1 (6 bases). CDR3 length: 12 amino acids. Per germline, CDR1 MDHEN and CDR2 SYDVKM. Trimming pared 6 bases from V and 6 bases from J, leaving 9 bases between. The CDR3 nucleotides are TGTGCCAGCAGCACAGGGTTCAATGAGCAGTTCTTC. Encoded protein: CASSTGFNEQFF.

This clone has more than one count but fewer than ten. The chain couples TRBV13 to TRBJ2-7, with 12 bases that match TRBD1. Trimming removed 3 bases from V and 4 bases from J; junction bases left unmatched: 4. The germline gives CDR1 PRHDT, CDR2 FYEKMQ (reference sequence). CDR3 length equals 15 residues. The CDR3 loop reads CASSFRDRGPYEQYF. The CDR3 nucleotides read TGTGCCAGCAGCTTCCGGGACAGGGGGCCTTACGAGCAGTACTTC. The full variable domain, with the rest looked up from reference TRBV13 and TRBJ2-7, is AAGVIQSPRHLIKEKRETATLKCYPIPRHDTVYWYQQGPGQDPQFLISFYEKMQSDKGSIPDRFSAQQFSDYHSELNMSSLELGDSALYFCASSFRDRGPYEQYFGPGTRLTVT.

CDR3 residues: CASSLGNAEQFF. The CDR3 region has the DNA TGTGCCAGCAGCTTAGGGAATGCTGAGCAGTTCTTC. The V and J genes are TRBV7-9 and TRBJ2-1, with D unclear. The CDR3 runs to 12 residues. Trimming shortened V by 1 base and J by 9 bases, and 7 bases separated the two germline ends. Germline CDR1 is SEHNR and CDR2 is FQNEAQ (reference sequence).

This clone has ten or more counts. The chain couples TRBV5-4 to TRBJ1-2; a possible D gene is TRBD1 (6 bases). This CDR3 contains 15 residues. The V gene lost 0 bases and the J gene lost 2 bases, with 11 bases spanning the gap. Per germline, CDR1 SGHNT and CDR2 YYREEE (reference sequence). The CDR3: CASSLVLGANYGYTF. The CDR3 nucleotides are TGTGCCAGCAGCTTGGTTCTGGGGGCGAACTATGGCTACACCTTC. The entire variable domain, with the rest obtained from reference TRBV5-4 and TRBJ1-2, is as follows: ETGVTQSPTHLIKTRGQQVTLRCSSQSGHNTVSWYQQALGQGPQFIFQYYREEENGRGNFPPRFSGLQFPNYSSELNVNALELDDSALYLCASSLVLGANYGYTFGSGTRLTVV.

This clone was recorded many times. The CDR3 DNA reads TGTGCCAGCAGCCCCCAAGAAAAACTGTTTTTT. Amino acids: CASSPQEKLFF. The chain is built from TRBV9 and TRBJ1-4; D not certain. The CDR3 has 11 amino acids. Germline CDR1 SGDLS, CDR2 YYNGEE. Trimming shortened V by 4 bases and J by 8 bases, and 6 bases separated the two germline ends.

This clone occurred a few times. This rearrangement joins TRBV7-9 to TRBJ2-3; the match to TRBD1 covers 8 bases. The CDR3 totals 12 residues. The V gene's germline CDR1 is SEHNR and CDR2 FQNEAQ (reference sequence). J was trimmed by 10 bases and V by 4 bases; bases with no gene match: 4. The CDR3 bases are TGTGCCAGCAGCTCGGACAGGGTGGCGCAGTATTTT. Translating gives CASSSDRVAQYF.

The V call is TRBV7-2, the J call TRBJ2-3; 8 bases match TRBD1. V lost 4 bases and J lost 4; bases outside the gene matches: 4. The length of the CDR3 is 14 residues. CDR1 and CDR2 (germline): SGHTA, FQGNSA. As DNA, the CDR3 is TGTGCCAGCAGCTCATGGACAGGGCCAGATACGCAGTATTTT. Translated, it gives CASSSWTGPDTQYF. The variable domain in full, with the rest retrieved from reference TRBV7-2 and TRBJ2-3, is GAGVSQSPSNKVTEKGKDVELRCDPISGHTALYWYRQSLGQGLEFLIYFQGNSAPDKSGLPSDRFSAERTGGSVSTLTIQRTQQEDSAVYLCASSSWTGPDTQYFGPGTRLTVL.

The chain carries TRBV15 and TRBJ2-5; a weak D match, TRBD1 (7 bases). The V end lost 0 bases, the J end lost 6 bases, and 11 bases lay between the germline ends. The CDR3 has 14 residues. Germline CDR1 reads LNHNV; CDR2 reads YYDKDF (reference sequence). CDR3 amino acids: CATSRDPGGQTQYF. For the CDR3, the DNA is TGTGCCACCAGCAGAGATCCAGGGGGGCAGACCCAGTACTTC. Full variable domain (missing parts from reference TRBV15 and TRBJ2-5): DAMVIQNPRYQVTQFGKPVTLSCSQTLNHNVMYWYQQKSSQAPKLLFHYYDKDFNNEADTPDNFQSRRPNTSFCFLDIRSPGLGDTAMYLCATSRDPGGQTQYFGPGTRLLVL.

As regards this clone: This CDR3 is also generated by other DNA sequences in the sample. J is TRBJ2-5 and V is TRBV29-1; 10 bases agree with TRBD2. V gave up 3 bases and J gave up 7 bases; unmatched junction bases: 14. CDR3 length equals 16 residues. Germline V gene sequence: CDR1 SQVTM, CDR2 ANQGSEA. The CDR3 nucleotides are TGCAGCGTTGAGCGCGTAGCGGGAGGTCCCGGGGGGACCCAGTACTTC. It yields the protein CSVERVAGGPGGTQYF.

A remark on this clone: A far larger clone is one base from this, pointing to a likely read error. The chain recombines TRBV6-6 with TRBJ2-1; 12 bases line up with TRBD2. V lost 6 bases to trimming and J lost 5 bases; unmatched junction nucleotides: 2. The germline V gene has CDR1 MNHNY and CDR2 SVGAGI (reference sequence). The CDR3 has 14 residues. The DNA of the CDR3 is TGTGCCAGCAGCTGGACTAGCGGGAACAATGAGCAGTTCTTC. This translates into CASSWTSGNNEQFF.

V gene TRBV7-2 combines with J gene TRBJ2-1; D possibly matches TRBD1 or TRBD2 (5 bases each). From germline, CDR1 is SGHTA and CDR2 FQGNSA. The CDR3 runs 16 residues. Trimming removed 6 bases from V and 7 bases from J, with 22 bases in between. CDR3 nucleotide sequence: TGTGCCAGCAGACTTAGGTTTGGGGGAGTGGGGAATGAGCAGTTCTTC. This encodes CASRLRFGGVGNEQFF.

This clone turned up a few times. The chain recombines TRBV4-2 with TRBJ1-5, with D unclear. The CDR3 runs to 15 residues. V lost 2 bases and J 3 bases, leaving 11 bases between the germline ends. Looked up from germline, CDR1 is LGHNA and CDR2 is YNFKEQ. Here the CDR3 reads CASSQYGRNNQPQHF. CDR3 nucleotides: TGTGCCAGCAGCCAATACGGACGGAACAATCAGCCCCAGCATTTT.

The chain employs TRBV9 and TRBJ2-1; no clear D. The ends were cut back, 3 bases at V and 0 bases at J, with 10 bases in the middle. The germline V gene has CDR1 SGDLS and CDR2 YYNGEE. The CDR3 sequence is 15 residues long. CDR3 sequence: CASSDSWSSYNEQFF. CDR3 in DNA: TGTGCCAGCAGCGACAGCTGGAGCTCCTACAATGAGCAGTTCTTC.

Only a few counts were recorded for this clone. The chain couples TRBV27 to TRBJ1-3, with 8 bases lining up with TRBD1. The germline V gene encodes CDR1 MNHEY and CDR2 SMNVEV (reference sequence). The ends lost 5 bases at V and 7 bases at J; junction bases unmatched: 10. The CDR3 extends over 15 amino acids. The CDR3 nucleotides are TGTGCCAGCAGTCCCATCGCGGACAGGGCTAACACCATATATTTT. Encoded protein: CASSPIADRANTIYF.

There are a few counts of this clone. The CDR3, as DNA: TGTGCCCGGAAGGGACAGATGAACACCGGGGAGCTGTTTTTT. Its protein product is CARKGQMNTGELFF. The V gene is TRBV30, the J gene TRBJ2-2; TRBD1 matches at 7 bases. The CDR3 has 14 amino acids. Trimming cost V 8 bases and J 1 base; bases outside gene matches: 7. The germline V gene has CDR1 GTSNPN and CDR2 SVGIG (reference sequence).